This T cell receptor (beta chain) was found in a study of blood T cell repertoires in COVID-19. About the research overall: T cells, B-cell-depleted T cells, or PBMCs provided the cDNA or gDNA that served as material.

This clone was recorded only once. The trim removed 4 bases at V and 4 bases at J, leaving 10 bases unmatched. Germline loops: CDR1 KGHDR, CDR2 SFDVKD. The CDR3 loop spans 16 amino acids. How the authors handled the data: Estimates of nucleated cell counts were drawn from the amplification of reference gene primers. Repertoires were generated with immunoSEQ multiplex PCR, while TCRdb's copy carries only in-frame clones and drops some. That table supplies the V and J calls and clone size; D and trimming were determined from the DNA. The sample carries almost 200,000 clones, over 80% recorded once. The receptor's source is a man aged 60 to 69 with COVID-19, enrolled during active disease. The sample taken for sequencing was peripheral blood. The chain is built from TRBV24-1 and TRBJ2-5, with TRBD1 matching 8 bases. Here the CDR3 reads CATSDPRGRGRETQYF. For the CDR3, the DNA is TGTGCCACCAGTGACCCGCGGGGCAGGGGGCGAGAGACCCAGTACTTC.